The source of this TCR beta chain is a study of blood T cell repertoires in COVID-19. On the study more broadly: Samples came from the United States, Italy and Spain, spanning acute and convalescent COVID-19. The analysed material was cDNA or gDNA that came from T cells, B-cell-depleted T cells, or PBMCs.

Original analysis: Nucleated cell counts were estimated from reference gene primer amplification. Sequencing was performed with immunoSEQ multiplex PCR; in TCRdb, only in-frame clones are kept and a portion is missing. That table supplies the V and J calls and clone size; D and trimming were determined from the DNA. The sample records roughly 230,000 clones, approximately 84% being singletons. The CDR3 totals 11 residues. V was shortened by 5 bases and J by 1 base, with 4 bases between the two germline ends. Germline CDR1 reads SGHRS; CDR2 reads YFSETQ. On this clone itself: This sample includes further DNA sequences coding for the same CDR3.

Sample: peripheral blood. The clonotype comes from a man aged 50 to 60 with acute or convalescent COVID-19. This chain links TRBV5-1 with TRBJ2-7, with D hard to call. The CDR3 nucleotides are TGCGCCAGCAGTTCTTCCTACGAGCAGTACTTC. Translating gives CASSSSYEQYF.